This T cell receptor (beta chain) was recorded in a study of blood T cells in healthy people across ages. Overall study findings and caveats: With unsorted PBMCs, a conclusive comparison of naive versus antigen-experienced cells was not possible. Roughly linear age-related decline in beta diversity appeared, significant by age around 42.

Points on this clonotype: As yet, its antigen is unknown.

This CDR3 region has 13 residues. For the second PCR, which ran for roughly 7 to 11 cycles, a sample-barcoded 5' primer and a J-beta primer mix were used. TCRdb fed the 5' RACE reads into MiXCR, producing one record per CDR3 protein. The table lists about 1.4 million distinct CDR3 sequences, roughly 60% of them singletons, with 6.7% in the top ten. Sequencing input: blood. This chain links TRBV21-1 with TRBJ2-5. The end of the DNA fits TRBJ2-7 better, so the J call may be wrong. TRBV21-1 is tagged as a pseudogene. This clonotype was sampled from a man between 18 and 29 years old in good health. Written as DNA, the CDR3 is TGTGCCAGCAGCAAATTAGTGGGTTACGAGCAGTACTTC. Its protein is CASSKLVGYEQYF.